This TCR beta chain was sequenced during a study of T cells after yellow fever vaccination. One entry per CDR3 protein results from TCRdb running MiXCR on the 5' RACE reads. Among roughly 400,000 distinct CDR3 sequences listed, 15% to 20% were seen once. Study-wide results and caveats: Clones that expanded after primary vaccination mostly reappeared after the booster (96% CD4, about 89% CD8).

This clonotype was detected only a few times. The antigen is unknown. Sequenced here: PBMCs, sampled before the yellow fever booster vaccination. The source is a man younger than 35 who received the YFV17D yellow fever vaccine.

This chain's CDR3 is CASSLGGGIYEQYV. The CDR3 DNA sequence: TGTGCCAGCAGCTTAGGCGGGGGGATCTACGAGCAGTACGTC. V gene TRBV7-9 combines with J gene TRBJ2-7; 8 bases match TRBD2. Losses at the gene ends were 1 base for V and 3 bases for J; bases not matched to a gene: 2. CDR3 length: 14 amino acids. Germline-derived CDR1 and CDR2 are SEHNR and FQNEAQ (reference sequence).